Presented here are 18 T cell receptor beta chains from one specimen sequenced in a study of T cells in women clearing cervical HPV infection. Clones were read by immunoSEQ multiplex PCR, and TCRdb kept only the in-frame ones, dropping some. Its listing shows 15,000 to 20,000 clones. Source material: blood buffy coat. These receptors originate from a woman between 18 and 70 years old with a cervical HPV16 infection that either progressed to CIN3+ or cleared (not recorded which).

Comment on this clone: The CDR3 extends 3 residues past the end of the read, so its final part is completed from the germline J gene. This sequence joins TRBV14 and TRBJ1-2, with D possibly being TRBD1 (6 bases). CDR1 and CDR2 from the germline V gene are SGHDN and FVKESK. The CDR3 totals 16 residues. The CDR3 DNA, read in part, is TGTGCCAGCAGCCAAGCATTCGTCGGGGGGCGGGTCGAC. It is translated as CASSQAFVGGRVD. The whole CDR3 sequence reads CASSQAFVGGRVDYTF.

This chain's CDR3 is CASSLGGLGGYEQYF. Incomplete CDR3 DNA: TGTGCCAGCAGCTTAGGAGGTTTGGGGGGCTACGAG. V gene TRBV7-8 combines with J gene TRBJ2-7, with D tentatively TRBD2 (6 bases). The missing CDR3 end, 3 residues past where the read stops, is filled in from the germline J gene. CDR1 and CDR2 from the germline V gene are SGHVS and FQNEAQ. Trimming removed 1 base from V and 3 bases from J, with 13 bases in between. The CDR3 has 15 amino acids.

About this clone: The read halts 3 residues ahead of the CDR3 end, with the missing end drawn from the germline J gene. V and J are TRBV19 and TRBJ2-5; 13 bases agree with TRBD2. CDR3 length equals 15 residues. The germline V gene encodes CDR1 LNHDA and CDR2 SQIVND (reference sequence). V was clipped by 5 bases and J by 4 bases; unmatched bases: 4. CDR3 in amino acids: CASSLGLAGSETQYF. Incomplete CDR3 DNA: TGTGCCAGTAGTTTGGGACTAGCGGGGTCAGAGACC.

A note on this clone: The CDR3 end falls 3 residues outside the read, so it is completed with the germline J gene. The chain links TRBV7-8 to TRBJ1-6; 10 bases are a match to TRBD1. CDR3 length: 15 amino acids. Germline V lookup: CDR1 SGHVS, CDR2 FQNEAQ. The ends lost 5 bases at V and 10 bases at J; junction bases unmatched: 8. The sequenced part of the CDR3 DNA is TGTGCCAGCAGCCGACTGACAGGGGGCGAATCACCC. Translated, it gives CASSRLTGGESP. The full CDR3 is CASSRLTGGESPLHF.

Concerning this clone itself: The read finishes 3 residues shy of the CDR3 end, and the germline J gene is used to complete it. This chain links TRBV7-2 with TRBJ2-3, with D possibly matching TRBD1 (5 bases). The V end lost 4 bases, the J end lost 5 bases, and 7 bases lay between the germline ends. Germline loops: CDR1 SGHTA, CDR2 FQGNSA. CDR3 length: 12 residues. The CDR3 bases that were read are TGTGCCAGCAGCTCTCAGGGAGATACG. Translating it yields CASSSQGDT. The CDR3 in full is CASSSQGDTQYF. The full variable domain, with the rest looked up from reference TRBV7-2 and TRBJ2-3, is GAGVSQSPSNKVTEKGKDVELRCDPISGHTALYWYRQSLGQGLEFLIYFQGNSAPDKSGLPSDRFSAERTGGSVSTLTIQRTQQEDSAVYLCASSSQGDTQYFGPGTRLTVL.

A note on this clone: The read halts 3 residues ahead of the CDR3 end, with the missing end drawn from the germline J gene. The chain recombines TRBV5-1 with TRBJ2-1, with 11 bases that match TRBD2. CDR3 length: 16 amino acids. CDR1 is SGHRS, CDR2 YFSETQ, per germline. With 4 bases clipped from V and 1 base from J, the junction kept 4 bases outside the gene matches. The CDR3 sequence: CASSLSGGASYNEQFF. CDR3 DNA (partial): TGCGCCAGCAGCCTTAGCGGGGGGGCTTCCTACAATGAG.

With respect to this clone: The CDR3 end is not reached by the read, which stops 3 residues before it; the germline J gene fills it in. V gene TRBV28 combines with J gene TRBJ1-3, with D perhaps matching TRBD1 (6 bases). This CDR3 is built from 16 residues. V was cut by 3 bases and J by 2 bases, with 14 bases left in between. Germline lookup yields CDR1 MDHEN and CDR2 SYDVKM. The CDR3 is CASSLATGYPGNTIYF. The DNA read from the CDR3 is TGTGCCAGCAGTTTGGCAACAGGGTACCCTGGAAACACC.

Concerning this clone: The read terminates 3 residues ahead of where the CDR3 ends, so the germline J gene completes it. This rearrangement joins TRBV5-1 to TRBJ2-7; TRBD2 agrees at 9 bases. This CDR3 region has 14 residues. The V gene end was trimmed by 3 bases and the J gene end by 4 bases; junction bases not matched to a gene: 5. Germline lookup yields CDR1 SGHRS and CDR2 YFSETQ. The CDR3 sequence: CASSSAGGPYEQYF. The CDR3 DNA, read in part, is TGCGCCAGCAGCTCGGCGGGGGGGCCTTACGAG. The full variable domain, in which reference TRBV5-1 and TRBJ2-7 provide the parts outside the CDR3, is KAGVTQTPRYLIKTRGQQVTLSCSPISGHRSVSWYQQTPGQGLQFLFEYFSETQRNKGNFPGRFSGRQFSNSRSEMNVSTLELGDSALYLCASSSAGGPYEQYFGPGTRLTVT.

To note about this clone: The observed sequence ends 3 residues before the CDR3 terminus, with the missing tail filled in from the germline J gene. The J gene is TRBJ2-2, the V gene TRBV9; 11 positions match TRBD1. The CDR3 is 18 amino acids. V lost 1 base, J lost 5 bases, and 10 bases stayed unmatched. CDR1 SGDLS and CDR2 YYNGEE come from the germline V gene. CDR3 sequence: CASSVSGQGATFTGELFF. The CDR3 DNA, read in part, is TGTGCCAGCAGCGTAAGTGGACAGGGGGCGACTTTTACCGGGGAG.

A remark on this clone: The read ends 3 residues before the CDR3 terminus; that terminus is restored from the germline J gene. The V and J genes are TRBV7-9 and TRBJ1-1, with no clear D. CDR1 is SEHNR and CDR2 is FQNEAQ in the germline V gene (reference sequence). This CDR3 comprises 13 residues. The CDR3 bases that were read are TGTGCCAGCAGTACGGATCCGACTCAGTTG. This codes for CASSTDPTQL. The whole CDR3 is CASSTDPTQLAFF.

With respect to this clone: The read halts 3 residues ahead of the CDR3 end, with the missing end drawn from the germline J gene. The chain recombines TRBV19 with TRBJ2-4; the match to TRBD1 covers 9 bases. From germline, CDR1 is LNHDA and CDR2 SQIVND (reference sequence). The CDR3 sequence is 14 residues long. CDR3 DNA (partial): TGTGCCAGTAGTATAGTGGGACAGGGCCATGGT. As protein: CASSIVGQGHG. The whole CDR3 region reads CASSIVGQGHGQYF. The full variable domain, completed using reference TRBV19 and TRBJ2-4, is DGGITQSPKYLFRKEGQNVTLSCEQNLNHDAMYWYRQDPGQGLRLIYYSQIVNDFQKGDIAEGYSVSREKKESFPLTVTSAQKNPTAFYLCASSIVGQGHGQYFGAGTRLSVL.

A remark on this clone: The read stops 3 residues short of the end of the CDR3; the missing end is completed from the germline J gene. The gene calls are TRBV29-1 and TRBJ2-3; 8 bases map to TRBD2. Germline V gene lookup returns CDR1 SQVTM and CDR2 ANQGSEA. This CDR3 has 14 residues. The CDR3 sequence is CSVDSGIGGETQYF. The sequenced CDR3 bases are TGCAGCGTTGACTCCGGGATCGGGGGGGAGACG.

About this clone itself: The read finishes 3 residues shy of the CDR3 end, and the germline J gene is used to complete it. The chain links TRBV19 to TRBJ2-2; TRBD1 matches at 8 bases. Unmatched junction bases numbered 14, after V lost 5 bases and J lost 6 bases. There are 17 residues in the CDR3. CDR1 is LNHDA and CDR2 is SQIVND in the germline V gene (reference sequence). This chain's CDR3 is CASSFPPLTGAPGELFF. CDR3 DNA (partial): TGTGCCAGTAGTTTCCCCCCCCTGACAGGGGCCCCCGGGGAG.

CDR3 in amino acids: CASSEHNANTGELFF. The sequenced part of the CDR3 DNA is TGTGCCAGCAGTGAACACAACGCGAACACCGGGGAG. This chain uses TRBV6-1 with TRBJ2-2; D unclear. Read data end 3 residues before the CDR3 end; the end is taken from the germline J gene. Germline CDR1 is MNHNS and CDR2 is SASEGT. The CDR3 contains 15 residues. Trimming stripped 2 bases from V and 0 bases from J, with 7 bases between.

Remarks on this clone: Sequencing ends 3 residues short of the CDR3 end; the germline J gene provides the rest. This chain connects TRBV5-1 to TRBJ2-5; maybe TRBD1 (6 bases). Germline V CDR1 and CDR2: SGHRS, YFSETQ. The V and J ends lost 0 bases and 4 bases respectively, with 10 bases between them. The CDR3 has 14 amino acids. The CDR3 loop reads CASSLGGRRETQYF. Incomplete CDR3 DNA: TGCGCCAGCAGCTTGGGGGGGCGCCGAGAGACC.

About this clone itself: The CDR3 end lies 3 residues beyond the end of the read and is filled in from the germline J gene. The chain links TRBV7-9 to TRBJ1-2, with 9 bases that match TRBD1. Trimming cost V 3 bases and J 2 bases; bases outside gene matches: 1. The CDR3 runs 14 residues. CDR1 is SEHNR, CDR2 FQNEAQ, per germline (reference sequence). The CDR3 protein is CASSLGQGNYGYTF. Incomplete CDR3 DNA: TGTGCCAGCAGCTTGGGACAGGGAAACTATGGC.

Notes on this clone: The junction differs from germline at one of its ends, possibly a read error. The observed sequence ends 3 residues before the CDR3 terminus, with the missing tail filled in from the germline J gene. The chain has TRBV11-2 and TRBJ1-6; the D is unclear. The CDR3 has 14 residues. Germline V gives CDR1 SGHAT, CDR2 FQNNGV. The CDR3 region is CASGLDQVGSPLHF. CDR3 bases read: TGTGCCAGCGGCTTAGATCAAGTTGGCTCACCC.

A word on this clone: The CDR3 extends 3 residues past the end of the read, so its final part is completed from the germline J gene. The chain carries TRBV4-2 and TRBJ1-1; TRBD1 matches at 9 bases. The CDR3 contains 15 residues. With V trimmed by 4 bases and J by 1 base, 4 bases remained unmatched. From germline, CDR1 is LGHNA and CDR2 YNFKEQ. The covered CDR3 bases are TGTGCCAGCAGCCTCCCGGGACAGGGGAACACTGAA. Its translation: CASSLPGQGNTE. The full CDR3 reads CASSLPGQGNTEAFF.